This T cell receptor beta chain was observed in a study of human T cells and chemical hapten exposure. Specified time point: patch test 1, 2 weeks after DPC sensitization. Treatment of the sample: therapeutic diphenylcyclopropenone sensitization with weekly scalp DPC. This clonotype has a count of ten or more. Via MiXCR, TCRdb re-called the RACE reads, giving one row per CDR3 protein. The data show about 380,000 distinct CDR3 sequences, with approximately 4.4% seen just once and under 2.5% held by the top ten. The CDR3 spans 12 residues. Per germline, CDR1 SGHTA and CDR2 FQGNSA. V was shortened by 5 bases and J by 11 bases, with 15 bases between the two germline ends.

The source of this sequence is a woman in her forties or fifties with alopecia areata. Some clones in this sample may be carry-over from other donors' samples. This chain links TRBV7-2 with TRBJ1-1; D is unclear. Sequences were derived from whole blood, sampled in connection with sensitization to the hapten diphenylcyclopropenone (DPC). CDR3 sequence: CASSIGPVLAFF. DNA of the CDR3: TGTGCCAGCAGCATCGGACCTGTCTTGGCTTTCTTT.